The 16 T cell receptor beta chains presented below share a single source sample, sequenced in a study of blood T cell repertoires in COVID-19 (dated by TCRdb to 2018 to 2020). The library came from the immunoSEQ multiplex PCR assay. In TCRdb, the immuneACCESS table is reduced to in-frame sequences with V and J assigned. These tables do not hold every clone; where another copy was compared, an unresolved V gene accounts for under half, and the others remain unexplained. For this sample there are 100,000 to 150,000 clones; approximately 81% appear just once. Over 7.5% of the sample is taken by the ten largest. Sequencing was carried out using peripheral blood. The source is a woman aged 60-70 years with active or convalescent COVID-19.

The CDR3 sequence: CASSLWQGKTQYF. CDR3 DNA sequence: TGTGCCAGCAGCTTATGGCAGGGGAAGACCCAGTACTTC. This sequence joins TRBV7-2 and TRBJ2-5, with D maybe TRBD1 (6 bases). Germline V gene data show CDR1 as SGHTA and CDR2 as FQGNSA. The CDR3 extends over 13 amino acids. The V gene lost 2 bases and the J gene lost 6 bases, with 10 bases spanning the gap.

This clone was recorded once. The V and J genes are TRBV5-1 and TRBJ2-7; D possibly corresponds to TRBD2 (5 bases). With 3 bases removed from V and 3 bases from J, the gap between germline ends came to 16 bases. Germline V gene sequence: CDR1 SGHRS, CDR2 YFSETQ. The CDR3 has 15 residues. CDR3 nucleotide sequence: TGCGCCAGCAGCTCTTTATCAGGAGCGGTCTACGAGCAGTACTTC. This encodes CASSSLSGAVYEQYF.

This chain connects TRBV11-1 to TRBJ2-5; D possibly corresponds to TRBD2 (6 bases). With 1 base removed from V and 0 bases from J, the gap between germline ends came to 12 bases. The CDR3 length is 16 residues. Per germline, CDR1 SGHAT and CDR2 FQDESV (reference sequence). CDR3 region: CASSLGAGGYQETQYF. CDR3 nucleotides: TGTGCCAGCAGCTTAGGGGCTGGGGGGTACCAAGAGACCCAGTACTTC.

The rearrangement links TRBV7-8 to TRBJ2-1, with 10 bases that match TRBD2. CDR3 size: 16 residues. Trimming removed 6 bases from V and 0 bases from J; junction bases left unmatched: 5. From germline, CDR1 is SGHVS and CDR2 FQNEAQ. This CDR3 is CASSPSGGTSYNEQFF. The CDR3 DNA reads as TGTGCCAGCAGTCCTAGCGGGGGAACCTCCTACAATGAGCAGTTCTTC.

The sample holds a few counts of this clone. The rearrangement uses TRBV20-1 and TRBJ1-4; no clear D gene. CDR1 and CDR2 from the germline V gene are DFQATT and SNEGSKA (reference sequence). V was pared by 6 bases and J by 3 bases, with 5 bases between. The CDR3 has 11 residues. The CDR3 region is CSAPANEKLFF. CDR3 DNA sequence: TGCAGTGCCCCAGCTAATGAAAAACTGTTTTTT.

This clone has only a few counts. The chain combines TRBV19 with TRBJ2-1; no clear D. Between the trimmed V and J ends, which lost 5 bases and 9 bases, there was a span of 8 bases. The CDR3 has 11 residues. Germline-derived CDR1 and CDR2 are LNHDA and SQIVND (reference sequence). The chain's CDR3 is CASSAAREQFF. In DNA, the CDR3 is TGTGCCAGTAGTGCCGCGCGTGAGCAGTTCTTC.

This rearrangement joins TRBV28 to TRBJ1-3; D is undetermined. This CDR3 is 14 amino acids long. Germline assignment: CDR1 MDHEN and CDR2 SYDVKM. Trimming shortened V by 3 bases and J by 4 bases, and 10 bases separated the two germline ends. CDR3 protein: CASSFGRRGNTIYF. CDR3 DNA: TGTGCCAGCAGTTTTGGCAGGAGGGGAAACACCATATATTTT.

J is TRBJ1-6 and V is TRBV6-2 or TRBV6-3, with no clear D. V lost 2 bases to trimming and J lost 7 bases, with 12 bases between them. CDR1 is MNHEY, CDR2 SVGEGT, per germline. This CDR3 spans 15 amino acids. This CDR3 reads CASSYRGQNNSPLHF. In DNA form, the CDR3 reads TGTGCCAGCAGTTACCGAGGGCAGAACAATTCACCCCTCCACTTT.

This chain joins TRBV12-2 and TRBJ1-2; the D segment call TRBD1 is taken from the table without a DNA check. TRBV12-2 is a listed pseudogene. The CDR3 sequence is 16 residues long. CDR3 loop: CASRLAQGTVNYGYTF. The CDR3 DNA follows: TGTGCAAGTCGCTTAGCGCAGGGGACCGTGAACTATGGCTACACCTTC.

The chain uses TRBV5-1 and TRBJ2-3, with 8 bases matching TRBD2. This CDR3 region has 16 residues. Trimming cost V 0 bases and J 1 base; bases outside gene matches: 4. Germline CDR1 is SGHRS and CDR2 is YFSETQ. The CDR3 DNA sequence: TGCGCCAGCAGCTTGGGGACTAGCTGGCGCACAGATACGCAGTATTTT. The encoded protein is CASSLGTSWRTDTQYF.

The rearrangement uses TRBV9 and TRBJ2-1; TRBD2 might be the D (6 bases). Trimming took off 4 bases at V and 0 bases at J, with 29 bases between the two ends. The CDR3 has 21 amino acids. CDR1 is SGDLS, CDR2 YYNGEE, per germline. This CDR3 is CASSPFSRSPAGVFSYNEQFF. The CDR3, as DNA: TGTGCCAGCAGCCCTTTTTCCCGGTCCCCAGCGGGCGTATTCTCCTACAATGAGCAGTTCTTC.

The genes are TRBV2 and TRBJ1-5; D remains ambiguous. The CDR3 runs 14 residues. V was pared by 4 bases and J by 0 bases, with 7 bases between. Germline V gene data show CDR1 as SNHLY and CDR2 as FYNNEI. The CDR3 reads CASSAGYSNQPQHF. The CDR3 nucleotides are TGTGCCAGCAGTGCCGGTTATAGCAATCAGCCCCAGCATTTT.

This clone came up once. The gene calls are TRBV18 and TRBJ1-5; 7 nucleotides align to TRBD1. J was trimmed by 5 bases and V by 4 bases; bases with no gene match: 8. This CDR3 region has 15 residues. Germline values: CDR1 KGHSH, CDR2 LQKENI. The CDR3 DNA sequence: TGTGCCAGCTCACTTGGGACAGATCCCTATCAGCCCCAGCATTTT. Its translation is CASSLGTDPYQPQHF.

The CDR3 bases are TGCATTCCGCGGGACGGAACGCAGTATTTT. Its protein product is CIPRDGTQYF. This chain uses TRBV20-1 with TRBJ2-3; tentative D call: TRBD2 (6 bases). This CDR3 contains 10 residues. CDR1 is DFQATT, CDR2 SNEGSKA, per germline (reference sequence).

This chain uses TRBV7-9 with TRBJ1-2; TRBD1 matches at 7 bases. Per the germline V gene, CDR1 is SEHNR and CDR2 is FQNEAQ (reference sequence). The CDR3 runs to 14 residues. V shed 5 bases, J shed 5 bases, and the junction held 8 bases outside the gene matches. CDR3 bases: TGTGCCAGCAGCACTTCCGGGACAGCTTATGGCTACACCTTC. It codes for CASSTSGTAYGYTF.

The CDR3: CASSIGTANTEAFF. The CDR3 coding sequence is TGTGCCAGCAGCATCGGGACAGCGAACACTGAAGCTTTCTTT. The V gene is TRBV11-2, the J gene TRBJ1-1; TRBD1 matches at 7 bases. Unmatched junction bases numbered 4, after V lost 5 bases and J lost 1 base. The CDR3 runs 14 residues. Germline-derived CDR1 and CDR2 are SGHAT and FQNNGV.